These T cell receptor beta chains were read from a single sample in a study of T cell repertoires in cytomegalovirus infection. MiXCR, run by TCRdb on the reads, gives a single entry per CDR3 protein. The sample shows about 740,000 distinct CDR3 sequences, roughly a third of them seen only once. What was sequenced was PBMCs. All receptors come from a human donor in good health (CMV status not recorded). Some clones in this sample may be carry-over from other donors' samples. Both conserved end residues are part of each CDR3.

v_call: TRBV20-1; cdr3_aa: CSATRRTGYNEQFF
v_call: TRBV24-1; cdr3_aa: CATSDFHPRNEQFF
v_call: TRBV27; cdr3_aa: CASSLLPVGNTIYF
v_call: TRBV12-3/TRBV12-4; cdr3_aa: CASSLRGPTQHF
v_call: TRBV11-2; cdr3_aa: CASSVGGGGAQGTQYF
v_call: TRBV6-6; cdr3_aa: CASSYSPTDTQYF
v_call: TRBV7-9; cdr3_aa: CASSFTLTENSPLHF
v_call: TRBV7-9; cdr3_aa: CASSFGRYQETQYF
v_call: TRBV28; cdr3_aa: CASSLGGPTEEKLFF
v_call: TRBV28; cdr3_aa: CASSPWGGTYEQYF
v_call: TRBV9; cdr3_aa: CASSHRDRGRVVYYGYTF
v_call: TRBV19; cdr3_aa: CASSENRGSGRQPQHF
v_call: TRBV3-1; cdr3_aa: CASSQAGGQLNTEAFF
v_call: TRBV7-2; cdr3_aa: CASTLRRDFNEQFF
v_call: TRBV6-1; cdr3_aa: CASSERLAGEQYF
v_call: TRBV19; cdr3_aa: CASSMGRVGQPQHF
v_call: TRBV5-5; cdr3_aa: CASRPAGTDNYGYTF